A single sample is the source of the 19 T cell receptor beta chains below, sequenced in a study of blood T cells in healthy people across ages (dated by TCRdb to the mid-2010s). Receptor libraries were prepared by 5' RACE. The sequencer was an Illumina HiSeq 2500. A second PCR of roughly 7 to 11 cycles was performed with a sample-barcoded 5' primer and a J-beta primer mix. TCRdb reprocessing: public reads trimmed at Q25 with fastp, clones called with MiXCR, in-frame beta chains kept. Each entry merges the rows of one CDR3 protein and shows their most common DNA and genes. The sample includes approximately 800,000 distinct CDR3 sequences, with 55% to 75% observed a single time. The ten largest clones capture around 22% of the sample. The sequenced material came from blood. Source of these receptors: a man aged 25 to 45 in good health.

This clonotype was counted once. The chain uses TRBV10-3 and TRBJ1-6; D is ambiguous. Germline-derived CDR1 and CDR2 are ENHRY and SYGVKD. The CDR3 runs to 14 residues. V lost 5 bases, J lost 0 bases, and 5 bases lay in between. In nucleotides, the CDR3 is TGTGCCATCAGTACCTTCTCCTATAATTCACCCCTCCACTTT. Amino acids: CAISTFSYNSPLHF.

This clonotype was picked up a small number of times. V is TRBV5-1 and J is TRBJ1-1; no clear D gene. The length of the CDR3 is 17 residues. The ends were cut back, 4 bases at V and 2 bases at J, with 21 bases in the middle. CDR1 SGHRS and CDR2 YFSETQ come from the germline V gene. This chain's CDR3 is CASSRGNSLTSNTEAFF. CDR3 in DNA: TGCGCCAGCAGCCGTGGAAACTCCCTGACCAGTAACACTGAAGCTTTCTTT.

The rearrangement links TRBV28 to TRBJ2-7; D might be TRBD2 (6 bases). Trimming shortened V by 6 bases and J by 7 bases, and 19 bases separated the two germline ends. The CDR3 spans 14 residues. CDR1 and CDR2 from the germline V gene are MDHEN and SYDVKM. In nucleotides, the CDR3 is TGTGCCAGCAGCCCTTGGGGAGGAGAGGTAGAGCAGTACTTC. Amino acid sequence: CASSPWGGEVEQYF.

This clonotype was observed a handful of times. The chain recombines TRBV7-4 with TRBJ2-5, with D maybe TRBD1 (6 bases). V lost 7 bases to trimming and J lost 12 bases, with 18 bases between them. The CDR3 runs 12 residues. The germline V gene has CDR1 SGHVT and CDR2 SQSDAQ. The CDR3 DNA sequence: TGTGCCAGCAACTTTCACTCCGCAGGGGAGTACTTC. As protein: CASNFHSAGEYF.

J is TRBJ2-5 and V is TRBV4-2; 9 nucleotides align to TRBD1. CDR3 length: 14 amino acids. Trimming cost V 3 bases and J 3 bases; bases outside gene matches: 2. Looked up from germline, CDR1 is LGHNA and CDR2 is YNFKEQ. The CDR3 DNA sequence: TGTGCCAGCAGCCACGGACAGGGGAAAGAGACCCAGTACTTC. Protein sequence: CASSHGQGKETQYF.

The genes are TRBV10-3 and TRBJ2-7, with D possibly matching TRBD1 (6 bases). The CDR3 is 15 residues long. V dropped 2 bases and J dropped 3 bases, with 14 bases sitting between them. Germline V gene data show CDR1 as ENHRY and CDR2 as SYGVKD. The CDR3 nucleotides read TGTGCCATCAGTGAGGTTTTGGGGGCCAACTACGAGCAGTACTTC. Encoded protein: CAISEVLGANYEQYF.

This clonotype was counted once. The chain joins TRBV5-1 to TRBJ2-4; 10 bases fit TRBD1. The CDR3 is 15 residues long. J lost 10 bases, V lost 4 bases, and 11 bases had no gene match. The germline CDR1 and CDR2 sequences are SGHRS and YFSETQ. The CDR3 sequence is CASSPGQGMGWIQYF. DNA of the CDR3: TGCGCCAGCAGCCCGGGACAGGGGATGGGTTGGATTCAGTACTTC. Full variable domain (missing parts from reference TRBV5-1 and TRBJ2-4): KAGVTQTPRYLIKTRGQQVTLSCSPISGHRSVSWYQQTPGQGLQFLFEYFSETQRNKGNFPGRFSGRQFSNSRSEMNVSTLELGDSALYLCASSPGQGMGWIQYFGAGTRLSVL.

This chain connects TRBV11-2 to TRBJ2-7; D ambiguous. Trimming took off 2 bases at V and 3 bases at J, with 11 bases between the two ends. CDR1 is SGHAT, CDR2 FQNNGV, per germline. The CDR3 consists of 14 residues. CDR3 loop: CASSLNLGYYEQYF. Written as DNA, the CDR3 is TGTGCCAGCAGCTTAAATCTGGGCTACTACGAGCAGTACTTC.

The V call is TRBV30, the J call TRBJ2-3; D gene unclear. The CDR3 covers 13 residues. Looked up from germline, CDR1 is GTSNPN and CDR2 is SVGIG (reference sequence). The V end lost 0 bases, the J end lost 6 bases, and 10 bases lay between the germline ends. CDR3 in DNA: TGTGCCTGGAGTGTAATCGGTCAGGATACGCAGTATTTT. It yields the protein CAWSVIGQDTQYF.

DNA for the CDR3: TGTGCCAGCAGCAGTCGGACAGGATATTCTAGCTCCTACGAGCAGTACTTC. It translates to CASSSRTGYSSSYEQYF. This sequence joins TRBV21-1 and TRBJ2-7; the table's D call, TRBD1, was not checked against the DNA. TRBV21-1 counts as a pseudogene. The CDR3 is 17 amino acids.

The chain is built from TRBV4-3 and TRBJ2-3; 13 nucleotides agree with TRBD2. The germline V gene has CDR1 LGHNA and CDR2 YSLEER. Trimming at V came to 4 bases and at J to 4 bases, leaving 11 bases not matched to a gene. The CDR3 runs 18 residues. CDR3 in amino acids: CASSRGLAGAGSPDTQYF. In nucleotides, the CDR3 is TGCGCCAGCAGCCGCGGACTAGCGGGAGCTGGGAGTCCAGATACGCAGTATTTT.

This chain's CDR3 is CSATWTASYEQYF. The CDR3, as DNA: TGCAGTGCTACCTGGACGGCATCCTACGAGCAGTACTTC. V gene TRBV20-1 combines with J gene TRBJ2-7; D unresolved. This CDR3 is 13 amino acids long. The germline V gene encodes CDR1 DFQATT and CDR2 SNEGSKA (reference sequence). V was trimmed by 4 bases and J by 1 base, leaving 11 bases between them.

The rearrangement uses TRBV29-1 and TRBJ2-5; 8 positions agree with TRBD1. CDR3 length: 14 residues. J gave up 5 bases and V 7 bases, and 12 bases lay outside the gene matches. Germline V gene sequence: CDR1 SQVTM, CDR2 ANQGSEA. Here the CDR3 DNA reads TGCAGCGCAACAGGGGGTTTCCAATTCGAGACCCAGTACTTC. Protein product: CSATGGFQFETQYF.

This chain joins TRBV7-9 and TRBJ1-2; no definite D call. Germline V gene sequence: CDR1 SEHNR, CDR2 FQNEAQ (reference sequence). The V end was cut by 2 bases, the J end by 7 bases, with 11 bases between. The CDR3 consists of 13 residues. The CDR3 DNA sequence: TGTGCCAGCAGCTTACGTGGGAGAGGTGGCTACACCTTC. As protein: CASSLRGRGGYTF.

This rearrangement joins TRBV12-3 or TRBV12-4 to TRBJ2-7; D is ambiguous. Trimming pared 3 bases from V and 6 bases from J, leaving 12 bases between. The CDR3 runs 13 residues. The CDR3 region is CASSLVPQIEQYF. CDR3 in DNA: TGTGCCAGCAGTTTGGTCCCTCAAATCGAGCAGTACTTC.

CDR3 DNA sequence: TGTGCCAGCAGTTATATAAGGGTGGTGGATGGCTACACCTTC. This sequence encodes CASSYIRVVDGYTF. The chain links TRBV6-6 to TRBJ1-2; D call uncertain. Germline V gene lookup returns CDR1 MNHNY and CDR2 SVGAGI (reference sequence). V lost 3 bases, J lost 6 bases, and 14 bases lay in between. The CDR3 runs to 14 residues.

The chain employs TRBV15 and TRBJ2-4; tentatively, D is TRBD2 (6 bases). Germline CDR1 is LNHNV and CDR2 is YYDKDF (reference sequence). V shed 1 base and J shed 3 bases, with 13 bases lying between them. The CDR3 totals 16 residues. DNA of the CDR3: TGTGCCACCAGCAGAGGCCTGGGGGGAGGCAAAAACATTCAGTACTTC. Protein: CATSRGLGGGKNIQYF.

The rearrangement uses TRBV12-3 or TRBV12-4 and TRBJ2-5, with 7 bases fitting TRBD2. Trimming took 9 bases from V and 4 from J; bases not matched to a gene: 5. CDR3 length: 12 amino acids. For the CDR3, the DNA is TGTGCCAGTTCGGCGGGAGCAGAGACCCAGTACTTC. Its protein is CASSAGAETQYF.

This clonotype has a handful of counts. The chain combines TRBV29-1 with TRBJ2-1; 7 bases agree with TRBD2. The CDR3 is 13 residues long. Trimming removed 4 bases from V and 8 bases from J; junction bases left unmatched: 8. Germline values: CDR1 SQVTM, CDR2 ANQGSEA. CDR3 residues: CSVGGGEVDEQFF. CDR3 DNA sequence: TGCAGCGTTGGGGGAGGGGAAGTCGATGAGCAGTTCTTC.